The clone carrying this T cell receptor beta chain is a singleton in its sample. Its antigen is currently unknown. All patients were mismatch repair deficient, assessed by either PCR or immunohistochemistry. The TCR-sequenced patients were three responders to pembrolizumab. The CDR3 contains 17 residues. The germline V gene encodes CDR1 ENHRY and CDR2 SYGVKD. Trimming cost V 2 bases and J 7 bases, with 21 bases left between them. This sample is drawn from a study of PD-1 blockade in mismatch repair-deficient tumors. Study details: Enrolled about 2012-2016, patients had progressing, pretreated mismatch repair-deficient cancers of around 12 types.

Measured with immunoSEQ multiplex PCR; TCRdb has only the in-frame clones, and not every one. The table has some 100,000 clones, roughly four fifths seen once; the top ten hold about 6.3%. Study outcomes and limitations: Rapid post-treatment expansion, then contraction, generally preceding radiologic response, marked tumor-resident clones.

The starting material was peripheral blood, obtained about 33 weeks after starting pembrolizumab. V and J are TRBV10-3 and TRBJ2-1; D might be TRBD1 or TRBD2, each matching 5 bases. The sequence was obtained from an adult with mismatch repair-deficient cancer. The CDR3, as DNA: TGTGCCATCAGTGAGGGGTTCAGAGGGGCCTTAGGGAATGAGCAGTTCTTC. It codes for CAISEGFRGALGNEQFF.